This passage covers 27 T cell receptor beta chains from one sample sequenced in a study of cytomegalovirus exposure and HLA in healthy donors. The PCR had 60 Vbeta and 13 Jbeta primers. Profiling relied on immunoSEQ multiplex PCR, and the TCRdb table lists in-frame clones only, not all of them. The data contain some 65,000 clones, roughly two thirds of them seen just once; the ten biggest clones take up roughly 2.8%. The sequenced sample was PBMCs. These receptors originate from a man aged 25 to 45 in good health and CMV-seronegative.

In its sample, this clone was seen once. The chain has TRBV4-2 and TRBJ2-1; 7 nucleotides agree with TRBD2. The CDR3 extends over 15 amino acids. Germline loops: CDR1 LGHNA, CDR2 YNFKEQ. V trimming: 8 bases; J trimming: 7 bases; junction bases outside the gene matches: 14. The CDR3 is CASRSGLEIINEQFF. In nucleotides, the CDR3 is TGTGCCAGCCGATCCGGACTAGAAATTATAAATGAGCAGTTCTTC.

In its sample, this clone was seen a few times. The CDR3 here is CASSLPTGNEKLFF. The CDR3, as DNA: TGTGCCAGCAGCTTACCCACGGGGAATGAAAAACTGTTTTTT. The rearrangement uses TRBV7-2 and TRBJ1-4; D is undetermined. CDR1 is SGHTA, CDR2 FQGNSA, per germline. V lost 2 bases to trimming and J lost 5 bases, with 9 bases between them. The CDR3 length is 14 residues.

The genes are TRBV30 and TRBJ2-7; 8 bases agree with TRBD2. Germline CDR1 GTSNPN, CDR2 SVGIG (reference sequence). Losses at the gene ends were 1 base for V and 5 bases for J; bases not matched to a gene: 7. This CDR3 is built from 14 residues. DNA of the CDR3: TGTGCCTGGAGTGGACCGGGGGGGAACAACGAGCAGTACTTC. Residues: CAWSGPGGNNEQYF.

This clone was counted only a few times. This chain connects TRBV10-2 to TRBJ2-7, with D perhaps matching TRBD2 (5 bases). The CDR3 is 11 residues long. V was shortened by 5 bases and J by 4 bases, with 6 bases between the two germline ends. The V gene's germline CDR1 is WSHSY and CDR2 SAAADI. The CDR3 DNA reads TGCGCCAGCAGTACGGGGTACGAGCAGTACTTC. Its protein is CASSTGYEQYF.

The CDR3 bases are TGTGCCAGCTCACCCCTCGGGGGTGGCGGGGGAGCAGAGCAGTTCTTC. It codes for CASSPLGGGGGAEQFF. The V call is TRBV18, the J call TRBJ2-1, with 7 nucleotides matching TRBD2. There are 16 residues in the CDR3. Germline V lookup: CDR1 KGHSH, CDR2 LQKENI. V dropped 3 bases and J dropped 10; count of bases not matched to a gene: 15.

The chain employs TRBV6-5 and TRBJ2-3; weak D call: TRBD1 (6 bases). The CDR3 has 15 residues. CDR1 is MNHEY, CDR2 SVGAGI, per germline. The germline V and J ends were trimmed by 2 bases and 1 base, with 10 bases remaining between them. The CDR3 sequence is CASSYGGRGTDTQYF. CDR3 nucleotides: TGTGCCAGCAGTTACGGGGGCAGGGGCACAGATACGCAGTATTTT.

The count of this clone is one. The chain couples TRBV6-5 to TRBJ2-7; no clear D. Germline V gene data show CDR1 as MNHEY and CDR2 as SVGAGI. CDR3 length: 11 amino acids. Trimming removed 6 bases at V and 4 bases at J, with 7 bases between. CDR3 in amino acids: CASSPQYEQYF. The CDR3 DNA reads TGTGCCAGCAGCCCCCAATACGAGCAGTACTTC.

The gene calls are TRBV6-1 and TRBJ1-5; the D gene is possibly TRBD1 (6 bases). The CDR3 is 15 amino acids. Germline V CDR1 and CDR2: MNHNS, SASEGT. Trimming removed 5 bases from V and 1 base from J, with 12 bases in between. The CDR3 loop is CASSIQGGSNQPQHF. CDR3 bases: TGTGCCAGCAGTATACAGGGAGGGAGCAATCAGCCCCAGCATTTT.

A single count supports this clone. The CDR3 DNA sequence: TGTGCCAGCAGTGATCTAGCCTCCTCCTACAATGAGCAGTTCTTC. It codes for CASSDLASSYNEQFF. The chain recombines TRBV6-1 with TRBJ2-1; tentative D call: TRBD2 (5 bases). CDR1 MNHNS and CDR2 SASEGT come from the germline V gene. Between the trimmed V and J ends, which lost 3 bases and 0 bases, there was a span of 9 bases. The CDR3 spans 15 residues.

This rearrangement joins TRBV28 to TRBJ2-7, with TRBD2 matching over 7 bases. J was trimmed by 5 bases and V by 6 bases; bases with no gene match: 13. This CDR3 has 15 residues. Germline CDR1 is MDHEN and CDR2 is SYDVKM. As DNA, the CDR3 is TGTGCCAGCAGCCTCGGCCGGGGGGATGACCACGAGCAGTACTTC. Translated: CASSLGRGDDHEQYF.

The chain is built from TRBV6-8 and TRBJ2-5; no clear D. This CDR3 contains 15 residues. The V and J ends lost 2 bases and 4 bases respectively, with 14 bases between them. Germline CDR1 is MNHGY and CDR2 is SAAAGT. This CDR3 is CASSYEVVGRETQYF. In nucleotides, the CDR3 is TGTGCCAGCAGTTACGAGGTTGTGGGTAGAGAGACCCAGTACTTC.

The CDR3 loop is CATETLGGAGTGELFF. The CDR3 nucleotides read TGTGCCACCGAAACCCTCGGGGGGGCAGGTACCGGGGAGCTGTTTTTT. This chain connects TRBV5-4 to TRBJ2-2, with 8 bases that match TRBD2. CDR3 length: 16 amino acids. Germline CDR1 SGHNT, CDR2 YYREEE (reference sequence). Trimming cost V 9 bases and J 5 bases; bases outside gene matches: 15.

This clone appeared a single time. This chain links TRBV6-5 with TRBJ2-1, with a possible D match to TRBD1 (5 bases). V shed 10 bases and J shed 5 bases, with 9 bases lying between them. This CDR3 has 11 amino acids. The germline V gene encodes CDR1 MNHEY and CDR2 SVGAGI. Here the CDR3 DNA reads TGTGCCACCTACAGGAACAATGAGCAGTTCTTC. Translating gives CATYRNNEQFF.

This CDR3 is CASSPSQETQYF. CDR3 nucleotide sequence: TGTGCCAGCAGCCCCAGTCAAGAGACCCAGTACTTC. V gene TRBV9 combines with J gene TRBJ2-5, with D unclear. Trimming stripped 4 bases from V and 2 bases from J, with 6 bases between. Germline assignment: CDR1 SGDLS and CDR2 YYNGEE. The CDR3 covers 12 residues. Looking up the rest from reference TRBV9 and TRBJ2-5 gives the full variable domain: DSGVTQTPKHLITATGQRVTLRCSPRSGDLSVYWYQQSLDQGLQFLIQYYNGEERAKGNILERFSAQQFPDLHSELNLSSLELGDSALYFCASSPSQETQYFGPGTRLLVL.

The chain uses TRBV7-8 and TRBJ2-7; 8 bases match TRBD2. CDR1 and CDR2 from the germline V gene are SGHVS and FQNEAQ. Trimming removed 5 bases from V and 1 base from J; junction bases left unmatched: 13. The CDR3 has 17 residues. The CDR3 loop is CASSKEARGGFSYEQYF. The CDR3 DNA is TGTGCCAGCAGCAAAGAAGCACGGGGGGGCTTTTCCTACGAGCAGTACTTC.

The chain has TRBV29-1 and TRBJ1-2; 8 nucleotides match TRBD1. The CDR3 is made up of 13 amino acids. The germline V gene has CDR1 SQVTM and CDR2 ANQGSEA. The chain's CDR3 is CSSLQGEFDGYTF. CDR3 coding DNA: TGCAGTAGCTTACAGGGGGAGTTCGATGGCTACACCTTC.

The CDR3 sequence is CASSPPGQGSSGANVLTF. CDR3 in DNA: TGTGCCAGCAGCCCACCGGGACAGGGTTCATCTGGGGCCAACGTCCTGACTTTC. The J gene is TRBJ2-6, the V gene TRBV13; 9 positions agree with TRBD1. V was pared by 5 bases and J by 1 base, with 9 bases of the junction left unmatched. The CDR3 length is 18 residues. Germline V gene lookup returns CDR1 PRHDT and CDR2 FYEKMQ (reference sequence).

The CDR3 loop reads CASSPTGGPNQPQHF. The DNA of the CDR3 is TGTGCCAGCAGCCCTACAGGGGGCCCCAATCAGCCCCAGCATTTT. The V call is TRBV6-1, the J call TRBJ1-5; 9 bases line up with TRBD1. The length of the CDR3 is 15 residues. Germline CDR1 is MNHNS and CDR2 is SASEGT. Losses at the gene ends were 6 bases for V and 3 bases for J; bases not matched to a gene: 6.

The chain joins TRBV4-2 to TRBJ1-2; 7 bases are shared with TRBD1. The CDR3 runs to 15 residues. J lost 3 bases, V lost 1 base, and 5 bases had no gene match. Germline-derived CDR1 and CDR2 are LGHNA and YNFKEQ. CDR3 coding DNA: TGTGCCAGCAGCCAAGTCGGAGGGGGCGACTATGGCTACACCTTC. Protein: CASSQVGGGDYGYTF.

Details on this clone: No conserved phenylalanine or tryptophan is present at the end of the CDR3, so a read error is the likely explanation. The V call is TRBV13, the J call TRBJ2-3; the match to TRBD2 covers 7 bases. The CDR3 covers 15 residues. The germline V gene encodes CDR1 PRHDT and CDR2 FYEKMQ (reference sequence). The J segment lost 0 bases and the V segment lost 5 bases, leaving 5 bases of the junction unmatched. CDR3 nucleotides: TGTGCCAGCAGCCTAGCGGTTCCTAGCACAGATACGCAGTATGTT. Translation: CASSLAVPSTDTQYV.

The chain uses TRBV29-1 and TRBJ2-3; 11 bases agree with TRBD2. V was pared by 7 bases and J by 3 bases, with 6 bases of the junction left unmatched. CDR3 length equals 14 residues. Germline CDR1 and CDR2: SQVTM and ANQGSEA. Here the CDR3 DNA reads TGCAGCGCATTAGCGGGGGGGGGAACAGATACGCAGTATTTT. Translated: CSALAGGGTDTQYF.

The V gene is TRBV5-6, the J gene TRBJ2-7, with 10 nucleotides matching TRBD1. V lost 6 bases, J lost 3 bases, and 3 bases stayed unmatched. The germline gives CDR1 SGHDT, CDR2 YYEEEE. This CDR3 spans 13 amino acids. CDR3 protein: CASTWDRGYEQYF. The DNA of the CDR3 is TGTGCCAGCACCTGGGACAGGGGCTACGAGCAGTACTTC.

The rearrangement uses TRBV5-1 and TRBJ2-7, with 11 positions matching TRBD1. The CDR3 sequence is 16 residues long. CDR1 SGHRS and CDR2 YFSETQ come from the germline V gene. V trimming: 3 bases; J trimming: 5 bases; junction bases outside the gene matches: 10. Here the CDR3 reads CASSSEFGGQGDEQYF. For the CDR3, the DNA is TGCGCCAGCAGCTCCGAGTTCGGGGGACAGGGGGACGAGCAGTACTTC.

The rearrangement links TRBV7-7 to TRBJ2-2; TRBD1 matches 9 bases. The CDR3 runs to 16 residues. V was clipped by 5 bases and J by 3 bases; unmatched bases: 7. Germline CDR1 SSHAT, CDR2 FNYEAQ (reference sequence). Here the CDR3 reads CASSRTTGGDTGELFF. The CDR3 DNA follows: TGTGCCAGCAGCCGGACAACAGGGGGCGACACCGGGGAGCTGTTTTTT.

This chain links TRBV27 with TRBJ1-2; D unclear. The CDR3 is made up of 14 amino acids. Trimming cost V 0 bases and J 8 bases, with 13 bases left between them. The V gene's germline CDR1 is MNHEY and CDR2 SMNVEV (reference sequence). The CDR3 nucleotides read TGTGCCAGCAGTTTATCTGAGTCGGCGGGAGGCTACACCTTC. It encodes CASSLSESAGGYTF.

V is TRBV27 and J is TRBJ1-6; 8 bases map to TRBD1. The length of the CDR3 is 14 residues. Losses at the gene ends were 6 bases for V and 7 bases for J; bases not matched to a gene: 5. Germline-derived CDR1 and CDR2 are MNHEY and SMNVEV (reference sequence). The chain's CDR3 is CASRYRGTNSPLHF. The CDR3 nucleotides read TGTGCCAGCAGGTACAGGGGGACCAATTCACCCCTCCACTTT.

The V gene is TRBV6-6, the J gene TRBJ1-5; D is ambiguous. The CDR3 runs 15 residues. Trimming pared 2 bases from V and 5 bases from J, leaving 13 bases between. Looked up from germline, CDR1 is MNHNY and CDR2 is SVGAGI (reference sequence). CDR3: CASSYPYKQDQPQHF. CDR3 coding DNA: TGTGCCAGCAGTTACCCATATAAACAAGATCAGCCCCAGCATTTT.